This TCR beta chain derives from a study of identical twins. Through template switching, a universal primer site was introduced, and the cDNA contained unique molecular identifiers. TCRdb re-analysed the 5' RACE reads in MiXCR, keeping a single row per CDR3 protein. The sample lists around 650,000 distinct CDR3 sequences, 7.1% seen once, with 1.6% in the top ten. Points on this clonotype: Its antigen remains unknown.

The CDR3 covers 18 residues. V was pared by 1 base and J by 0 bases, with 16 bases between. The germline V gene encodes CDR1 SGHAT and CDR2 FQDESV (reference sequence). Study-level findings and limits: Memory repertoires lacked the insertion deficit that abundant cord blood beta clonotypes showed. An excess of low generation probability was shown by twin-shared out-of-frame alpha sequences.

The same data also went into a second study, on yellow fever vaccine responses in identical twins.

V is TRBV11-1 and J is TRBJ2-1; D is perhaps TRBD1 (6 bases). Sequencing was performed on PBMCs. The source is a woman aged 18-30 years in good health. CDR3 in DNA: TGTGCCAGCAGCTTAGGACAGGTTCTAGCCAGCTCCTACAATGAGCAGTTCTTC. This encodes CASSLGQVLASSYNEQFF.